This TCR beta chain is drawn from a study of spatial heterogeneity in lung cancer. The study's findings and limits: Detection of ubiquitous tumor TCRs in blood was higher at resection than follow-up.

Looked up from germline, CDR1 is KGHSY and CDR2 is FQNENV. The CDR3 runs 16 residues. J gave up 0 bases and V 6 bases, and 6 bases lay outside the gene matches. TCRdb re-called the 5' RACE reads through MiXCR, storing one row per CDR3 protein. The data contain 60,000 to 65,000 distinct CDR3 sequences, 8.4% of them singletons. The sample's time point: sample taken at primary tumor resection. Tumor, nontumor lung or frozen PBMC supplied whole RNA, sequenced without sorting. Donation came from roughly 72 patients with untreated early-stage non-small cell lung cancer. In regard to this clonotype: Its target is not known.

This sequence joins TRBV16 and TRBJ2-2, with 8 positions matching TRBD1. This specimen consisted of PBMCs, obtained at surgery. The source is a female donor with early-stage non-small cell lung cancer. DNA of the CDR3: TGTGCCAGCAGTCAACGGACAGGGTCGAACACCGGGGAGCTGTTTTTT. It is translated as CASSQRTGSNTGELFF.